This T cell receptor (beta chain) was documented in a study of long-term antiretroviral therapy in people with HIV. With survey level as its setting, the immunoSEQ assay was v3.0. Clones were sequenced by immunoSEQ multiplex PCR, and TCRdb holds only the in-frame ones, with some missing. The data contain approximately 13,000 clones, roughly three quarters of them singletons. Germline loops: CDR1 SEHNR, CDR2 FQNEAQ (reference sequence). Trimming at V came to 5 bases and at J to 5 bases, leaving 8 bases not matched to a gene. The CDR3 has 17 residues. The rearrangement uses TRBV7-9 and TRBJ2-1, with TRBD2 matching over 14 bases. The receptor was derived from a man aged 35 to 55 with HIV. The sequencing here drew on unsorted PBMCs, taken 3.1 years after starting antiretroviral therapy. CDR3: CASSPGTSGGIDNEQFF. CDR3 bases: TGTGCCAGCAGCCCCGGGACTAGCGGGGGTATCGACAATGAGCAGTTCTTC.